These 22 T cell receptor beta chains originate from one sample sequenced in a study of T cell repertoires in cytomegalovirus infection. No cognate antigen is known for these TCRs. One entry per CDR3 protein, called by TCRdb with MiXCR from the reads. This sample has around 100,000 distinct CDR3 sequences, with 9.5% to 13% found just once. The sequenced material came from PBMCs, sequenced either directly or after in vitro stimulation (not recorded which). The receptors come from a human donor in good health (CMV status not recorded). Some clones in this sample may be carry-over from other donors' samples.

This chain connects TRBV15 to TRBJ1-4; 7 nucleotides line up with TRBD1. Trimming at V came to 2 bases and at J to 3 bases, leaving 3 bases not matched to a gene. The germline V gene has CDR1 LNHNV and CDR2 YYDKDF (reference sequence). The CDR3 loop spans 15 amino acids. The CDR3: CATSRNRGSNEKLFF. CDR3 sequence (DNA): TGTGCCACCAGCAGAAACAGGGGATCTAATGAAAAACTGTTTTTT.

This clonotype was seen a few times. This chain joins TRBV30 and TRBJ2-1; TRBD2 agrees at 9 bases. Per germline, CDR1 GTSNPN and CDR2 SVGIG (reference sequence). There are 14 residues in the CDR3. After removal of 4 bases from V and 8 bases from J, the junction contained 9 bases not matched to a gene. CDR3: CAWNPGLAGHEQFF. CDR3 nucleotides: TGTGCCTGGAACCCGGGACTAGCAGGGCATGAGCAGTTCTTC.

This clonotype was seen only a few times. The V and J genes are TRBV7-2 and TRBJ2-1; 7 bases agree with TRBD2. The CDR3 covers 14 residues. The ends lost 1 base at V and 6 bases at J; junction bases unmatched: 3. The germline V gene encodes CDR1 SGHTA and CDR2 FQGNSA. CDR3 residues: CASSLGSGFNEQFF. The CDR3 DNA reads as TGTGCCAGCAGCTTAGGTAGCGGGTTCAATGAGCAGTTCTTC.

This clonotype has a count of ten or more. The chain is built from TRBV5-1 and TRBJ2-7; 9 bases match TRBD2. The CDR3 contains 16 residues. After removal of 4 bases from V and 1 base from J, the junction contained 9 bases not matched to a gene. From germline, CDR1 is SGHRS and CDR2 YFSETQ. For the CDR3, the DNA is TGCGCCAGCAGCACGGGACTAGCCACGATTTCCTACGAGCAGTACTTC. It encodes CASSTGLATISYEQYF.

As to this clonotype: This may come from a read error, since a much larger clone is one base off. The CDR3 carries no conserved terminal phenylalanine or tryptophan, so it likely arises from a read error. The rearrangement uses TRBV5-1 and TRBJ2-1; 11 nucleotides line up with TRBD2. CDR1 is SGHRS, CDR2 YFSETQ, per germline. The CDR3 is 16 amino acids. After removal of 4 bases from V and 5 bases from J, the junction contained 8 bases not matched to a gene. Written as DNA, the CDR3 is TGCGCCAGCAGCGGGCTAGCGGGAGGTGTCCACAATGAGCAGTTCTTA. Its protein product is CASSGLAGGVHNEQFL.

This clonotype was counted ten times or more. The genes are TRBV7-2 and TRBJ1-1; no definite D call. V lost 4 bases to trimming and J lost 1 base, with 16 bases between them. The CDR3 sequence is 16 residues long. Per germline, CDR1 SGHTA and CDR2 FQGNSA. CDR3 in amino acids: CASSSSRISANTEAFF. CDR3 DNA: TGTGCCAGCAGCTCTTCAAGGATATCCGCGAACACTGAAGCTTTCTTT.

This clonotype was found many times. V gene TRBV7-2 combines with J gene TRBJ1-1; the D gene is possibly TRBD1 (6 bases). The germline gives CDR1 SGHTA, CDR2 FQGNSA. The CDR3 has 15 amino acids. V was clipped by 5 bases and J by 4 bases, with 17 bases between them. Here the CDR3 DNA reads TGTGCCAGCAGCCCAGAGACAGGCTGGAGCACTGAAGCTTTCTTT. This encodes CASSPETGWSTEAFF.

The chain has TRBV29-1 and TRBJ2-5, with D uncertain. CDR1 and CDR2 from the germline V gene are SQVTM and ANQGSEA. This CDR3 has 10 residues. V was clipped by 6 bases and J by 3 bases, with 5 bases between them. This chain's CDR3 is CSVTKETQYF. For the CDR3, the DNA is TGCAGCGTAACAAAAGAGACCCAGTACTTC.

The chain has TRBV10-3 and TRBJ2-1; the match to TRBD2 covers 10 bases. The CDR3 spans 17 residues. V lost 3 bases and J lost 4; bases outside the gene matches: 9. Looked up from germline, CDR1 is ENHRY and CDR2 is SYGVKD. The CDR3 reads CAISDSRTSGQYNEQFF. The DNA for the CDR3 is TGTGCCATCAGTGACTCCAGGACTAGCGGACAGTACAATGAGCAGTTCTTC.

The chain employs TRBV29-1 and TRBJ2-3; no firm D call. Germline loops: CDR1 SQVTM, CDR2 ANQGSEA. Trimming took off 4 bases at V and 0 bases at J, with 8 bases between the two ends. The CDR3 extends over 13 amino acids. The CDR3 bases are TGCAGCGTTGGCCTGTCTAGCACAGATACGCAGTATTTT. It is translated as CSVGLSSTDTQYF.

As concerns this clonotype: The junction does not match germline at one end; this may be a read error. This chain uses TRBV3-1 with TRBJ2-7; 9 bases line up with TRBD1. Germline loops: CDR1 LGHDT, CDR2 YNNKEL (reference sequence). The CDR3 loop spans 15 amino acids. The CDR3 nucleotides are TGTGCCAGCAGCCAAACCGGGACAGGGTCCTACGAGGAGTACTTC. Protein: CASSQTGTGSYEEYF.

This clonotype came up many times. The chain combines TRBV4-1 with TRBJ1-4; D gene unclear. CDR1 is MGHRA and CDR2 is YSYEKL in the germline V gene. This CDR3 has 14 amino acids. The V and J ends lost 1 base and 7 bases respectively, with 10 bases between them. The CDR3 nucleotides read TGCGCCAGCAGCCAAGGAGGAGGTGGTGAAAAACTGTTTTTT. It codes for CASSQGGGGEKLFF.

The CDR3 is CASSYSLYNEQFF. The CDR3 region has the DNA TGTGCCAGCAGTTATTCTCTGTACAATGAGCAGTTCTTC. This chain connects TRBV6-1 to TRBJ2-1; no clear D. The CDR3 has 13 amino acids. The V and J ends lost 5 bases and 4 bases respectively, with 9 bases between them. Per germline, CDR1 MNHNS and CDR2 SASEGT.

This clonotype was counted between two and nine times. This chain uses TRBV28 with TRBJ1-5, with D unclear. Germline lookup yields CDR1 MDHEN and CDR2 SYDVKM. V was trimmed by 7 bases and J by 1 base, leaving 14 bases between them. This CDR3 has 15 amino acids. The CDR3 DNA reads TGTGCCAGCAATCCGGGAGGGCTCAGCAATCAGCCCCAGCATTTT. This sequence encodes CASNPGGLSNQPQHF.

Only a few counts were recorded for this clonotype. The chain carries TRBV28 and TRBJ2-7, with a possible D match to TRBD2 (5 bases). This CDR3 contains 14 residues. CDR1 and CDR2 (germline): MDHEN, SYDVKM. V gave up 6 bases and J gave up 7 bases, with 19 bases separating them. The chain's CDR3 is CASRTLRARREQYF. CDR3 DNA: TGTGCCAGCAGAACCCTGCGGGCCAGGCGGGAGCAGTACTTC.

CDR3 in amino acids: CATSRDPGPSGNTIYF. The DNA for the CDR3 is TGTGCCACCAGCAGAGACCCCGGACCCTCTGGAAACACCATATATTTT. The chain links TRBV15 to TRBJ1-3; no clear D. The germline V gene encodes CDR1 LNHNV and CDR2 YYDKDF (reference sequence). The CDR3 consists of 16 residues. V was cut by 0 bases and J by 0 bases, with 9 bases left in between.

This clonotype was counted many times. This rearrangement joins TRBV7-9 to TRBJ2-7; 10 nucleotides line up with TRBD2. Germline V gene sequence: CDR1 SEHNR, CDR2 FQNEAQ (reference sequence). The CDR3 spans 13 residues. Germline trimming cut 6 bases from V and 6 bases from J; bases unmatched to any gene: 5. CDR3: CASSASGSSEQYV. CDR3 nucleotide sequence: TGTGCCAGCAGTGCTAGCGGGAGTTCCGAGCAGTACGTC.

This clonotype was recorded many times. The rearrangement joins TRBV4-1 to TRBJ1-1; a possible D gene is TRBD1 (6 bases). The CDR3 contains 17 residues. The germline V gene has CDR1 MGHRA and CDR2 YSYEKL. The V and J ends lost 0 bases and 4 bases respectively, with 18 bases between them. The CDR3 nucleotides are TGCGCCAGCAGCCAAGAAGGTATCAGGGGCGCGGGCACTGAAGCTTTCTTT. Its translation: CASSQEGIRGAGTEAFF.

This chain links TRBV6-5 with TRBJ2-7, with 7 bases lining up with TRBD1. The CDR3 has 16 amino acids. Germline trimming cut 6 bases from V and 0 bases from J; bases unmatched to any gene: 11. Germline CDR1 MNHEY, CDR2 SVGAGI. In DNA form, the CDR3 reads TGTGCCAGCAGCTTCCCTGGGACAGCGAGCTCCTACGAGCAGTACTTC. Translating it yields CASSFPGTASSYEQYF.

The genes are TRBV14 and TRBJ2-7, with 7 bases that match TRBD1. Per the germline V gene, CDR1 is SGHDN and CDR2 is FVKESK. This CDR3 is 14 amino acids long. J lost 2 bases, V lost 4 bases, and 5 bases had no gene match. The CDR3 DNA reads TGTGCCAGCAGCCCGAGGACAGGCCCCTACGAGCAGTACGTC. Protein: CASSPRTGPYEQYV.

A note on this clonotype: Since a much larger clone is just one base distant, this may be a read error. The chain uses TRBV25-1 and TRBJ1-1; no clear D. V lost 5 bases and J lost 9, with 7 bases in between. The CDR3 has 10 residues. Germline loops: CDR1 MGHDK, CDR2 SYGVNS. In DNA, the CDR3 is TGTGCCAGCAGTCCACACAAAGCTTTCTTT. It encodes CASSPHKAFF.

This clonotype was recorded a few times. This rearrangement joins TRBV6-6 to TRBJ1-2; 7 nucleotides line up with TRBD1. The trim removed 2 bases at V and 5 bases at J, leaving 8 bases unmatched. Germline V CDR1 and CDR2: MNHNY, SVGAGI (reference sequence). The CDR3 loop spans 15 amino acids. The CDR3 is CASSYDRALGYGYTF. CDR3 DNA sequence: TGTGCCAGCAGTTACGACAGGGCCCTCGGGTATGGCTACACCTTC.